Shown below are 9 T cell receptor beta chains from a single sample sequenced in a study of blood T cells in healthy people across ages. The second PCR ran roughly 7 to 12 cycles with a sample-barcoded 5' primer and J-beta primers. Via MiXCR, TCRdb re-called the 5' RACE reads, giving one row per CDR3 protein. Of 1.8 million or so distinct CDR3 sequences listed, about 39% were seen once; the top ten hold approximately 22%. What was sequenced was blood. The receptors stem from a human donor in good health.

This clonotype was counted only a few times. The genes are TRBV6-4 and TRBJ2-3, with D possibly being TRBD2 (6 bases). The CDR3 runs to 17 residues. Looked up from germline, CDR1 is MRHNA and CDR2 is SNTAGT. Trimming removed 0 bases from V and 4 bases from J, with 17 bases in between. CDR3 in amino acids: CASSDSTTNGGADTQYF. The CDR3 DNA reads TGTGCCAGCAGTGACTCGACGACTAACGGGGGTGCAGATACGCAGTATTTT.

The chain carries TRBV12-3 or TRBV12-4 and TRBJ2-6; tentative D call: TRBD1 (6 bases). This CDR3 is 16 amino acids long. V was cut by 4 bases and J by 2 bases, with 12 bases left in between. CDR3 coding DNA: TGTGCCAGCAGTTCGTTCAAGGGGGCTGGGGCCAACGTCCTGACTTTC. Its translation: CASSSFKGAGANVLTF.

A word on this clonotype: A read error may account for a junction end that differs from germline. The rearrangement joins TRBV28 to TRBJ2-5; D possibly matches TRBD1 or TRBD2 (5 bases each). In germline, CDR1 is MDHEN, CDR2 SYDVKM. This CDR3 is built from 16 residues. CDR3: CASCFKGGWGQETQYF. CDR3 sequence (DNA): TGTGCCAGCTGTTTTAAAGGCGGATGGGGGCAAGAGACCCAGTACTTC.

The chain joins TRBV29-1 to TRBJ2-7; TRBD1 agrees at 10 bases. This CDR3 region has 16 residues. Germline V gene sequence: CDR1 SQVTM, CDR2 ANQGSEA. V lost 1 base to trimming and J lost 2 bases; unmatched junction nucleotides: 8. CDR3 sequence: CSVEGEGTGVPYEQYF. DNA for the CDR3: TGCAGCGTTGAAGGTGAGGGGACAGGGGTACCCTACGAGCAGTACTTC.

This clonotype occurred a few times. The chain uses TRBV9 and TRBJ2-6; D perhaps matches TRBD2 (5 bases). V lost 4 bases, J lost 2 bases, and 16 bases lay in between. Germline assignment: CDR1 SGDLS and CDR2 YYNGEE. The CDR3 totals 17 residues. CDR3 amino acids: CASSPRAEGAGANVLTF. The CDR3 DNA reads TGTGCCAGCAGCCCCCGGGCCGAGGGAGCTGGGGCCAACGTCCTGACTTTC. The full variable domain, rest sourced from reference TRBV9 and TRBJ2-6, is DSGVTQTPKHLITATGQRVTLRCSPRSGDLSVYWYQQSLDQGLQFLIQYYNGEERAKGNILERFSAQQFPDLHSELNLSSLELGDSALYFCASSPRAEGAGANVLTFGAGSRLTVL.

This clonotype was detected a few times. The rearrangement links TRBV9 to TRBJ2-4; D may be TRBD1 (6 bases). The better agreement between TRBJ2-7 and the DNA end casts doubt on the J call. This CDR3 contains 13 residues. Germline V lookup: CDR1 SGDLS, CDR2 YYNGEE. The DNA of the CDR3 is TGTGCCAGCAGCGGGAAGGACAGCTACGAGCAGTACTTC. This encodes CASSGKDSYEQYF.

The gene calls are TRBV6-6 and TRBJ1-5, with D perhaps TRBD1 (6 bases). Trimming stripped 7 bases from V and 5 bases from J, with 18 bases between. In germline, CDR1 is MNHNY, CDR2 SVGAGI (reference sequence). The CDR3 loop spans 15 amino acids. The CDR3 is CASTNRGGGDQPQHF. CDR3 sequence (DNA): TGTGCCAGCACCAACCGTGGGGGCGGGGATCAGCCCCAGCATTTT.

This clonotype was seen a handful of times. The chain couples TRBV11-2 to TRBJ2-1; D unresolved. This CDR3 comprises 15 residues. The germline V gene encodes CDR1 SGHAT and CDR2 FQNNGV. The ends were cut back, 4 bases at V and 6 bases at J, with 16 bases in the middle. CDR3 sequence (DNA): TGTGCCAGCAGCTCTATTCCAGGAGCCGGCAATGAGCAGTTCTTC. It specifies CASSSIPGAGNEQFF.

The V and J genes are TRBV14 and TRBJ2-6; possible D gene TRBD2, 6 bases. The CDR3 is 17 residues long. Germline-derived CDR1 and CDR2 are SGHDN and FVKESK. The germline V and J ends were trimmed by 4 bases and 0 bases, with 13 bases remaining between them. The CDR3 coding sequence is TGTGCCAGCAGCCGGGCGGGATTCCTCTCTGGGGCCAACGTCCTGACTTTC. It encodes CASSRAGFLSGANVLTF.